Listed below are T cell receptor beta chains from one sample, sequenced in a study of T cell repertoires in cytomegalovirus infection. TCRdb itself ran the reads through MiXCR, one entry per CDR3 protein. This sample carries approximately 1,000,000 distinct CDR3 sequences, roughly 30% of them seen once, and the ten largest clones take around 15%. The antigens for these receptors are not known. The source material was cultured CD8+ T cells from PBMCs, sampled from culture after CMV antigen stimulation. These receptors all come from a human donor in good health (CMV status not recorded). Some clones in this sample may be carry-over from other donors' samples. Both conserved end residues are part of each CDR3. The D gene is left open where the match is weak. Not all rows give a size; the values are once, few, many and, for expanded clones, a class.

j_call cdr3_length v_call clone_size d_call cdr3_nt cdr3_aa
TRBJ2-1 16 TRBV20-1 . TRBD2 TGCAGTGCTAGAGACCTAGCGGGGAATTCCTACAATGAGCAGTTCTTC CSARDLAGNSYNEQFF
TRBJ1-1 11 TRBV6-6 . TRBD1 TGTGCCAGCAAAATTACAGGGGATGCTTTCTTT CASKITGDAFF
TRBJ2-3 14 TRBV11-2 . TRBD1 TGTGCCAGCAGCTTAGTTCAGGGGGCCCGTACGCAGTATTTT CASSLVQGARTQYF
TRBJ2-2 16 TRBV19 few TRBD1 TGTGCCAGTAGTATTGGACAGGGGGCAAGGGCCGGGGAGCTGTTTTTT CASSIGQGARAGELFF
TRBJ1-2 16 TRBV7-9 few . TGTGCCAGCAGCTTCTTAGCGACAGACATTAACTATGGCTACACCTTC CASSFLATDINYGYTF
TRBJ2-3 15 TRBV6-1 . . TGTGCCAGCAGTTTACAGCTTTTAGACACAGATACGCAGTATTTT CASSLQLLDTDTQYF
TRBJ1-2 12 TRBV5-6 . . TGTGCCAGCAGCTCGGACCTATCAGGCTACACCTTC CASSSDLSGYTF
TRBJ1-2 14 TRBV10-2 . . TGCGCCAGCAGTGACGAGAGGACGGACTATGGCTACACCTTC CASSDERTDYGYTF
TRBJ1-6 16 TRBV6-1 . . TGTGCCAGCATCACAACGCGACAGGACAATAATTCACCCCTCCACTTT CASITTRQDNNSPLHF
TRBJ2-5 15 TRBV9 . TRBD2 TGTGCCAGCACCCGCGGGGGGGCAATTCATGAGACCCAGTACTTC CASTRGGAIHETQYF
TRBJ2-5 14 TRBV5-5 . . TGTGCCAGCAGCTCCGCGGCATTCCAAGAGACCCAGTACTTC CASSSAAFQETQYF
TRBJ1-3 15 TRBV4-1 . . TGCGCCAGCAGCCAAGTGGGAGTGAGAGGAAACACCATATATTTT CASSQVGVRGNTIYF
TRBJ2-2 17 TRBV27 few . TGTGCCAGCAGTAGACCTTGGTACGGACGAAAAACCGGGGAGCTGTTTTTT CASSRPWYGRKTGELFF
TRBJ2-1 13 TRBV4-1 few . TGTGCCAGCAGCCAAGTATATGGGAGTGAGCAGTTCTTC CASSQVYGSEQFF
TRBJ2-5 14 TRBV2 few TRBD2 TGTGCCAGCAGTGATCAGCGGGGGGAAGAGACCCAGTACTTC CASSDQRGEETQYF
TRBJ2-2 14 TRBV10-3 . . TGTGCCATACCTAAGACAGGTTCCTCGGGGGAACTGTTTTTT CAIPKTGSSGELFF
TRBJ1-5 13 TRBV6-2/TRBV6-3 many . TGTGCCAGCAGTTACTCCCGCACTCAGCCCCAGCATTTT CASSYSRTQPQHF
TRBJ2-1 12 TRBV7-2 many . TGTGCCAGCAGCTTGGGCCGCTTGGAGCAGTTCTTC CASSLGRLEQFF
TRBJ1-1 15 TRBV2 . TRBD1 TGTGCCAGTCAAGAAACAGGGGCCATTAACACTGAAGCTTTCTTT CASQETGAINTEAFF
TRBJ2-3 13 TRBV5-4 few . TGTGCCAGCAGTCCCGCCCTGGGAGATACGCAGTATTTT CASSPALGDTQYF
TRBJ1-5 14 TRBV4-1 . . TGCGCCAGCAGCCAAGAACAGATCAATCAGCCCCAGCATTTT CASSQEQINQPQHF
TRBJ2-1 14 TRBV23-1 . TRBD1 TGCGCCAGCAACCGGGACAGGGGGCATCAGAAGCAGTTCTTC CASNRDRGHQKQFF
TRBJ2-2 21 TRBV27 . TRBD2 TGTGCCAGCAGTTTATCGCTAATGGGATATCCCCTAGCGGGGGACACCGGGGAGCTGTTTTTT CASSLSLMGYPLAGDTGELFF
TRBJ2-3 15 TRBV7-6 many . TGTGCCAGCAGCTTCGGACAACCCTACACAGATACGCAGTATTTT CASSFGQPYTDTQYF
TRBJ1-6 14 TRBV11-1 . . TGTGCCAGCAGCTTAGTTAGCAGCGGCTCACCCCTCCACTTT CASSLVSSGSPLHF
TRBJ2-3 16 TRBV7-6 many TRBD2 TGTGCCAGCAGCTTAGAACCTAGCGGGGGTTCAGATACGCAGTATTTT CASSLEPSGGSDTQYF
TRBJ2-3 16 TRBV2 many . TGTGCCAGCAGAGGGCGTTCGACAGGACGCACAGATACGCAGTATTTT CASRGRSTGRTDTQYF
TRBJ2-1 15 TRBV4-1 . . TGCGCCAGCAGCCAAGAAGATTCCTACGGGGATGAGCAGTTCTTC CASSQEDSYGDEQFF
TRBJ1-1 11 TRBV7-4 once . TGTGCCAGCATCGCAAACAGAGAAGCTTTCTTT CASIANREAFF
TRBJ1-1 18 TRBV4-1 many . TGCGCCAGCAGCCTAGACGGGACGGACCTCAATTGGAACACTGAAGCTTTCTTT CASSLDGTDLNWNTEAFF
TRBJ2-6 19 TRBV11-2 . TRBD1 TGTGCCAGCAGCTACTGGGGACAGGCAATCGATCGGAAGGCCAACGTCCTGACTTTC CASSYWGQAIDRKANVLTF
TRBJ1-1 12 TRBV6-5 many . TGTGCCAGCAGTTATCCTACAGGAGAAGCTTTCTTT CASSYPTGEAFF
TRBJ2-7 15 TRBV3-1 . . TGTGCCAGCAGCCAAGGACCGGGACCCGGCTACGAGCAGTACTTC CASSQGPGPGYEQYF
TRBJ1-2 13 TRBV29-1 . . TGCAGCGTTGAAGAGGGAGAAACAGTTGGCTACACCTTC CSVEEGETVGYTF
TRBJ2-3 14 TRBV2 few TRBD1 TGTGCCAGTGGGACAGAGCCCTTATTGGATACGCAGTATTTT CASGTEPLLDTQYF
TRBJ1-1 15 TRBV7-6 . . TGTGCCAGCAGCTTAGAGGGCCGGGGGTATACTGAAGCTTTCTTT CASSLEGRGYTEAFF
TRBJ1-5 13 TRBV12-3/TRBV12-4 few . TGTGCCAGCAGTTCGGGGAGGATCCAGCCCCAGCATTTT CASSSGRIQPQHF